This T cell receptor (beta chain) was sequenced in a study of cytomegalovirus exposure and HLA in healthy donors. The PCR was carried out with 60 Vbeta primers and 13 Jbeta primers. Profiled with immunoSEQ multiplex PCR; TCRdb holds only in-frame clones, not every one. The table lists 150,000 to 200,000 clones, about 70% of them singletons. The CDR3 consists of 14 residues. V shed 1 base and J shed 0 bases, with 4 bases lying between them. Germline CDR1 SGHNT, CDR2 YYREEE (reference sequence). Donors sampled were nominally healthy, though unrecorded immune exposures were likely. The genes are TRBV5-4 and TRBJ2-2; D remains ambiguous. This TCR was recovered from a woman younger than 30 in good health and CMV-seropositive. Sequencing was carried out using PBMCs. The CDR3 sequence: CASSLTANTGELFF. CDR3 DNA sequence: TGTGCCAGCAGCTTGACAGCGAACACCGGGGAGCTGTTTTTT.